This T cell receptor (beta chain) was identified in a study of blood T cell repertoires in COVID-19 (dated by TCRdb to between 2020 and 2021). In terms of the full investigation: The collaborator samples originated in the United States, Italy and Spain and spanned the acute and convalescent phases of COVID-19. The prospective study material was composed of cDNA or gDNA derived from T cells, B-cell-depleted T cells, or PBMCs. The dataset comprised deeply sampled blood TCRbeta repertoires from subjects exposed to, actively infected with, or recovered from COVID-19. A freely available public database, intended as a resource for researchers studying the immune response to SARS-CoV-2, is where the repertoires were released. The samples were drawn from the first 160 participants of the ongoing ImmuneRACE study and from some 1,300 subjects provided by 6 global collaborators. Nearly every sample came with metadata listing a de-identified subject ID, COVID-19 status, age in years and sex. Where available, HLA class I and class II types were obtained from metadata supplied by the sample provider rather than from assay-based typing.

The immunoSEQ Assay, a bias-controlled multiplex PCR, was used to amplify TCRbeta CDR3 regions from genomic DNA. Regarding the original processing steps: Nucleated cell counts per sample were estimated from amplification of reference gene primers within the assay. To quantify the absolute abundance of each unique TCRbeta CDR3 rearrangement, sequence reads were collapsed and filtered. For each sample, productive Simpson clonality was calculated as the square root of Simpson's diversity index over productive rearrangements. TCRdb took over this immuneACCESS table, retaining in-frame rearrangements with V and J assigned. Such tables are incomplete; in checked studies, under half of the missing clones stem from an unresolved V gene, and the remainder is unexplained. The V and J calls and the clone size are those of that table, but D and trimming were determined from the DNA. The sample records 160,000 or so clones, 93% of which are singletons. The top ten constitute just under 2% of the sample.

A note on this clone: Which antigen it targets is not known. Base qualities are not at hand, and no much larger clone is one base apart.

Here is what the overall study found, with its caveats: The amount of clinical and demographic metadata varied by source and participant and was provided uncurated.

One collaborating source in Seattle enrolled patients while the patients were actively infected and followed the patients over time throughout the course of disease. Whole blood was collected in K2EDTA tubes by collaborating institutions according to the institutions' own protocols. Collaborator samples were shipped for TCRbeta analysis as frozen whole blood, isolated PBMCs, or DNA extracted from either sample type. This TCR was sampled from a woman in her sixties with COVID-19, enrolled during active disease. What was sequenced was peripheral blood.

CDR3 sequence: CASSYSHGGGPYEQYF. The base sequence is TGTGCCAGCAGTTACTCTCATGGAGGGGGCCCCTACGAGCAGTACTTC. This receptor chain uses TRBV6-5 and TRBJ2-7; a tentative D call is TRBD1 (7 bases match). The CDR3 goes from the cysteine to the phenylalanine over 16 residues. Of the read, only the CDR3 DNA is kept; its 48 bases are in frame from base 1. V is clipped by 0 bases and J by 2 bases, and the sequence between their germline boundaries is 14 bases long. The germline V gene specifies MNHEY as CDR1 and SVGAGI as CDR2.